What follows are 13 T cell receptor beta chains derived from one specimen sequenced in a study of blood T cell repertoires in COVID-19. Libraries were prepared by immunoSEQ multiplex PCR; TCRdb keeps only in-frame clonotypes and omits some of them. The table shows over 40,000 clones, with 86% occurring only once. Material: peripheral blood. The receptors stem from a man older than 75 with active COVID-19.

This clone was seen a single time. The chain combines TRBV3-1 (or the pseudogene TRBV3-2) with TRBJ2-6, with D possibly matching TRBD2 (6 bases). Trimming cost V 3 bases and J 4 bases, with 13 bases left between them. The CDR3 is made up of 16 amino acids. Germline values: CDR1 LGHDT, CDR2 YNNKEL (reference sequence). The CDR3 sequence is CASSQEGARGANVLTF. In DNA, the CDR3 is TGTGCCAGCAGCCAGGAGGGAGCGCGCGGGGCCAACGTCCTGACTTTC.

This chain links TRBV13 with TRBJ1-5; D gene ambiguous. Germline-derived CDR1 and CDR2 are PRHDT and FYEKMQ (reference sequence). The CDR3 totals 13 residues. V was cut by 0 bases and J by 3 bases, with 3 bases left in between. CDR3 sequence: CASSLGLNQPQHF. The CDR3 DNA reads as TGTGCCAGCAGCTTAGGCCTCAATCAGCCCCAGCATTTT.

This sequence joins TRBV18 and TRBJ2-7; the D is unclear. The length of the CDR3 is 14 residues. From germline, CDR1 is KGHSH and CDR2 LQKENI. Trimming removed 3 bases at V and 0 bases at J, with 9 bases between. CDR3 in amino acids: CASSPLADSYEQYF. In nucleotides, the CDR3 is TGTGCCAGCTCACCTCTTGCGGACTCCTACGAGCAGTACTTC.

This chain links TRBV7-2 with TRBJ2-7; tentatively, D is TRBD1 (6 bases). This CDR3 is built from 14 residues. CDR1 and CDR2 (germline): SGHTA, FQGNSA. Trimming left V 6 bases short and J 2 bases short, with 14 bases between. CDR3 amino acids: CASSPMTGTYEQYF. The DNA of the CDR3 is TGTGCCAGCAGTCCCATGACAGGAACCTACGAGCAGTACTTC.

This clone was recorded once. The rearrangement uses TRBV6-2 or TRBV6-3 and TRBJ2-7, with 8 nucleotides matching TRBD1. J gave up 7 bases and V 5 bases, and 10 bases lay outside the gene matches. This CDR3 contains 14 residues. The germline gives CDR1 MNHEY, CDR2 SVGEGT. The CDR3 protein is CASSKQTQGGEQYF. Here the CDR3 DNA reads TGTGCCAGCAGTAAACAGACACAGGGGGGTGAGCAGTACTTC.

Here the CDR3 DNA reads TGTGCCAGCAGCTTAGACAGGAGAGGTGGCTACACCTTC. Its protein product is CASSLDRRGGYTF. V usage is TRBV7-8 and J usage is TRBJ1-2; D is perhaps TRBD1 (5 bases). Trimming shortened V by 1 base and J by 7 bases, and 10 bases separated the two germline ends. The CDR3 runs 13 residues. From germline, CDR1 is SGHVS and CDR2 FQNEAQ. The entire variable domain, with the rest obtained from reference TRBV7-8 and TRBJ1-2, is as follows: GAGVSQSPRYKVAKRGQDVALRCDPISGHVSLFWYQQALGQGPEFLTYFQNEAQLDKSGLPSDRFFAERPEGSVSTLKIQRTQQEDSAVYLCASSLDRRGGYTFGSGTRLTVV.

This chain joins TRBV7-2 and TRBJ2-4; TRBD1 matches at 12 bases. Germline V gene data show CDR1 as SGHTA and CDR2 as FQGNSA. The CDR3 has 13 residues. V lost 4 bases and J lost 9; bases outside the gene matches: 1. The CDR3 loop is CASSSGQGAIQYF. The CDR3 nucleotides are TGTGCCAGCAGCTCGGGACAGGGGGCCATTCAGTACTTC.

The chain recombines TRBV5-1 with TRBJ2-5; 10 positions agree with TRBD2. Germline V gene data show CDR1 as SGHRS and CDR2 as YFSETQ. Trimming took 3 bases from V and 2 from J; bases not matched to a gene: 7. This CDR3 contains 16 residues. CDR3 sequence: CASSSLAGGSQETQYF. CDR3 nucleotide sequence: TGCGCCAGCAGCTCCTTAGCGGGAGGAAGTCAAGAGACCCAGTACTTC.

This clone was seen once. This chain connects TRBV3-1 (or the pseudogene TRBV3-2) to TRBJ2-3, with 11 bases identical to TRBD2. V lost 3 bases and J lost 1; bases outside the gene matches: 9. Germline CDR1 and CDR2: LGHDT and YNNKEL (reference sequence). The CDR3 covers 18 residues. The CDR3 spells CASSQGPGTSGGTDTQYF. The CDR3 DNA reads TGTGCCAGCAGCCAGGGTCCCGGGACTAGCGGAGGCACAGATACGCAGTATTTT.

CDR3 protein: CASSSGGVTETQYF. The DNA of the CDR3 is TGCGCCAGCAGCTCAGGCGGGGTTACGGAGACCCAGTACTTC. The chain employs TRBV5-1 and TRBJ2-5; a weak D match, TRBD2 (6 bases). This CDR3 is 14 amino acids long. Germline CDR1 SGHRS, CDR2 YFSETQ. V lost 3 bases and J lost 5, with 14 bases in between.

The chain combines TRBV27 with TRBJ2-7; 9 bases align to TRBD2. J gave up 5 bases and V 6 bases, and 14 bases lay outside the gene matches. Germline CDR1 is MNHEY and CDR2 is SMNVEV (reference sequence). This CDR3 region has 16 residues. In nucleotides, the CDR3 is TGTGCCAGCAGCCTTACTAGCGGGCACCTCCCCCACGAGCAGTACTTC. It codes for CASSLTSGHLPHEQYF.

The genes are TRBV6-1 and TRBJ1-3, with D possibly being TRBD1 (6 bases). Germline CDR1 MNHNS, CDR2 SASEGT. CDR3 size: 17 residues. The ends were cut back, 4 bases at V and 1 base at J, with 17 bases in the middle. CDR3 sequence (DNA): TGTGCCAGCAGTGTATTAGGGATCCAGGGGTCTGGAAACACCATATATTTT. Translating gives CASSVLGIQGSGNTIYF.

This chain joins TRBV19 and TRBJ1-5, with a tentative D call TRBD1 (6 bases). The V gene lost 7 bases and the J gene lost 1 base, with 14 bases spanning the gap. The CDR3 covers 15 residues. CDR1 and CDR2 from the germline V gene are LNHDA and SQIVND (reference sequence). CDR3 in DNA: TGTGCCAGTAAATCGGATAGGGGGAGCAATCAGCCCCAGCATTTT. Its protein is CASKSDRGSNQPQHF. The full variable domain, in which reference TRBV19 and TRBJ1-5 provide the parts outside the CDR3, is DGGITQSPKYLFRKEGQNVTLSCEQNLNHDAMYWYRQDPGQGLRLIYYSQIVNDFQKGDIAEGYSVSREKKESFPLTVTSAQKNPTAFYLCASKSDRGSNQPQHFGDGTRLSIL.